The rows below give T cell receptor beta chains drawn from one sample of a study of shared clonotypes between healthy human individuals. Profiled with immunoSEQ multiplex PCR; TCRdb holds only in-frame clones, not every one. In the table there are approximately 1.5 million clones, approximately 98.5% of which are singletons. Sample: naive CD4+ T cells sorted from blood. These receptors came from a man aged 25-40 years in good health. Both conserved end residues are part of each CDR3. Each record gives: CDR3 protein, CDR3 DNA, V gene, J gene, clone size, D gene. A D gene is named only where the DNA matches it firmly. Some rows mark clone size as missing; the rest say once, few, many or name a class of expanded clone.

CDR3: CASSLWTGGSREQFF
DNA: TGTGCCAGCAGCTTATGGACAGGGGGTTCTAGGGAGCAGTTCTTC
V: TRBV7-2
J: TRBJ2-1
size: NA
D: TRBD1

CDR3: CASSSASGQPQHF
DNA: TGTGCCAGCAGTTCGGCTTCGGGTCAGCCCCAGCATTTT
V: TRBV6-6
J: TRBJ1-5
size: NA
D: NA

CDR3: CASSTDRDRGYTF
DNA: TGCGCCAGCAGCACGGACAGGGACCGAGGCTACACCTTC
V: TRBV5-1
J: TRBJ1-2
size: NA
D: TRBD1

CDR3: CASSNQRLAGTRGGELFF
DNA: TGTGCCAGCAGCAACCAACGACTAGCGGGAACAAGGGGCGGGGAGCTGTTTTTT
V: TRBV9
J: TRBJ2-2
size: NA
D: TRBD2

CDR3: CASSSRGQVTNQPQHF
DNA: TGTGCCAGCAGTTCCAGGGGGCAAGTTACCAATCAGCCCCAGCATTTT
V: TRBV27
J: TRBJ1-5
size: NA
D: TRBD1

CDR3: CASSLNQASNTGELFF
DNA: TGTGCCAGCAGCTTAAACCAAGCGTCGAACACCGGGGAGCTGTTTTTT
V: TRBV7-9
J: TRBJ2-2
size: NA
D: NA

CDR3: CASSVGGSASEQYF
DNA: TGCGCCAGCAGTGTGGGCGGGAGCGCGAGTGAGCAGTACTTC
V: TRBV10-2
J: TRBJ2-7
size: NA
D: TRBD2

CDR3: CSVEEGLAGAGDEQFF
DNA: TGCAGCGTTGAAGAAGGACTAGCGGGAGCGGGGGATGAGCAGTTCTTC
V: TRBV29-1
J: TRBJ2-1
size: NA
D: TRBD2

CDR3: CASSLYGGKGTQYF
DNA: TGTGCCAGCAGCTTATATGGCGGGAAAGGGACCCAGTACTTC
V: TRBV7-8
J: TRBJ2-5
size: NA
D: NA

CDR3: CASSPPGLAGWLETQYF
DNA: TGTGCCAGCAGTCCTCCGGGGCTAGCGGGATGGTTGGAGACCCAGTACTTC
V: TRBV27
J: TRBJ2-5
size: NA
D: TRBD2

CDR3: CASSSGLKSQYF
DNA: TGCGCCAGCAGCTCCGGACTAAAGAGTCAGTATTTT
V: TRBV5-1
J: TRBJ2-3
size: NA
D: NA

CDR3: CASSLYRGVGYTF
DNA: TGCGCCAGCAGCTTATATCGAGGGGTTGGCTACACCTTC
V: TRBV4-3
J: TRBJ1-2
size: NA
D: NA

CDR3: CASSPLGGERYEQYF
DNA: TGCGCCAGCAGCCCCCTAGGGGGAGAGAGATACGAGCAGTACTTC
V: TRBV5-1
J: TRBJ2-7
size: NA
D: NA

CDR3: CASSQELVYLNEQFF
DNA: TGCGCCAGCAGCCAAGAGTTGGTCTATCTGAATGAGCAGTTCTTC
V: TRBV4-1
J: TRBJ2-1
size: NA
D: NA

CDR3: CSVGTGNGYEQYF
DNA: TGCAGCGTTGGTACAGGGAATGGGTACGAGCAGTACTTC
V: TRBV29-1
J: TRBJ2-7
size: NA
D: NA

CDR3: CASSLSTPRGITFRLFF
DNA: TGTGCCAGCAGCTTATCTACTCCCAGGGGGATAACGTTTCGGCTGTTTTTT
V: TRBV7-6
J: TRBJ2-2
size: NA
D: TRBD1

CDR3: CASSPQTGGGETQYF
DNA: TGTGCCAGCTCACCGCAGACAGGGGGCGGAGAGACCCAGTACTTC
V: TRBV18
J: TRBJ2-5
size: NA
D: TRBD1

CDR3: CASSFRPVGQDIQYF
DNA: TGTGCCAGCAGCTTCCGTCCCGTAGGTCAGGACATTCAGTACTTC
V: TRBV11-1
J: TRBJ2-4
size: NA
D: NA

CDR3: CASSPTPTSGRIYEQYF
DNA: TGTGCCAGCAGCCCAACCCCGACTAGCGGGAGGATCTACGAGCAGTACTTC
V: TRBV5-4
J: TRBJ2-7
size: NA
D: TRBD2

CDR3: CASSLGPTGGAGANVLTF
DNA: TGCGCCAGCAGCTTGGGTCCGACAGGGGGCGCTGGGGCCAACGTCCTGACTTTC
V: TRBV5-1
J: TRBJ2-6
size: NA
D: TRBD1

CDR3: CASSTGQGGTDTQYF
DNA: TGTGCCAGCAGCACGGGACAGGGGGGCACAGATACGCAGTATTTT
V: TRBV6-4
J: TRBJ2-3
size: NA
D: TRBD1

CDR3: CASRALGGAFF
DNA: TGTGCCAGCAGGGCCCTGGGGGGAGCTTTCTTT
V: TRBV2
J: TRBJ1-1
size: once
D: NA

CDR3: CASSPAAEETQYF
DNA: TGTGCCAGCTCACCGGCGGCGGAAGAGACCCAGTACTTC
V: TRBV18
J: TRBJ2-5
size: NA
D: NA

CDR3: CASSLLLWREFSYEQYF
DNA: TGTGCCAGCAGTTTATTGCTTTGGCGGGAGTTCTCCTACGAGCAGTACTTC
V: TRBV28
J: TRBJ2-7
size: NA
D: TRBD2

CDR3: CASSLSPGRLLPYEQYF
DNA: TGTGCCAGCAGTTTATCCCCGGGCCGCCTCCTACCGTACGAGCAGTACTTC
V: TRBV28
J: TRBJ2-7
size: NA
D: NA

CDR3: CASSPFRAGGPDTQYF
DNA: TGTGCCAGCAGCCCATTTCGCGCGGGAGGTCCAGATACGCAGTATTTT
V: TRBV7-9
J: TRBJ2-3
size: NA
D: TRBD2

CDR3: CASSLTSAKTYNEQFF
DNA: TGTGCCAGCAGCCTAACTAGCGCGAAAACCTACAATGAGCAGTTCTTC
V: TRBV6-6
J: TRBJ2-1
size: NA
D: TRBD2

CDR3: CASSPAVTTTDTQYF
DNA: TGTGCCAGCAGCCCCGCCGTCACTACAACAGATACGCAGTATTTT
V: TRBV7-2
J: TRBJ2-3
size: once
D: NA

CDR3: CASSLTSTELTGELFF
DNA: TGTGCCAGCTCACTAACCTCGACAGAGCTTACTGGGGAGCTGTTTTTT
V: TRBV18
J: TRBJ2-2
size: NA
D: NA

CDR3: CASSLGQGATYEQYF
DNA: TGTGCCAGCAGCTTAGGACAGGGGGCAACCTACGAGCAGTACTTC
V: TRBV11-2
J: TRBJ2-7
size: NA
D: TRBD1

CDR3: CASSPSAETQYF
DNA: TGTGCCAGCTCACCTTCGGCGGAGACCCAGTACTTC
V: TRBV18
J: TRBJ2-5
size: NA
D: NA